Listed here are 22 T cell receptor beta chains from one sample, sequenced in a study of T cells in Graves' hyperthyroidism and ophthalmopathy. RNA transcripts provided the source from which TCR beta CDR3 regions were amplified. The HTBI primer set served for first-round RT-PCR of the TCR CDR3. TCRdb used MiXCR to reprocess the multiplex PCR reads, holding one entry per CDR3 protein. The data contain fewer than 850,000 distinct CDR3 sequences, approximately 15% of them singletons. Sequencing was carried out using blood. Receptors were obtained from a man in his fifties or sixties with Graves' hyperthyroidism.

This clonotype was observed a few times. This chain joins TRBV19 and TRBJ2-5, with D tentatively TRBD1 or TRBD2 (5 bases each). Per the germline V gene, CDR1 is LNHDA and CDR2 is SQIVND (reference sequence). This CDR3 spans 13 amino acids. V was pared by 7 bases and J by 5 bases, with 14 bases between. The CDR3, as DNA: TGTGCCAGTACGGGAAGGGGAAGGGAGACCCAGTACTTC. It specifies CASTGRGRETQYF.

This clonotype was seen ten or more times. This rearrangement joins TRBV20-1 to TRBJ1-2, with D unresolved. This CDR3 has 15 amino acids. Germline V gives CDR1 DFQATT, CDR2 SNEGSKA (reference sequence). Trimming pared 5 bases from V and 3 bases from J, leaving 19 bases between. The CDR3 DNA follows: TGCAGTGCTCCTTCACCCGGGAGAACCGACTATGGCTACACCTTC. The encoded protein is CSAPSPGRTDYGYTF.

The chain couples TRBV19 to TRBJ1-2; no firm D call. The CDR3 extends over 15 amino acids. Germline assignment: CDR1 LNHDA and CDR2 SQIVND (reference sequence). V lost 7 bases and J 2 bases, leaving 17 bases between the germline ends. CDR3 bases: TGTGCCAGTACCGGATGGAGCGGGGAGAACTATGGCTACACCTTC. Protein sequence: CASTGWSGENYGYTF.

About this clonotype itself: Without the conserved terminal phenylalanine or tryptophan, this CDR3 likely stems from a read error. The chain employs TRBV10-3 and TRBJ1-2; the match to TRBD1 covers 9 bases. In germline, CDR1 is ENHRY, CDR2 SYGVKD. V gave up 0 bases and J gave up 3 bases; unmatched junction bases: 5. The CDR3 runs to 16 residues. The CDR3 sequence is CAISESKGQGHYGYTL. The CDR3 DNA reads as TGTGCCATCAGTGAGTCTAAGGGACAGGGTCACTATGGCTACACCCTC.

This clonotype occurred many times. The chain joins TRBV19 to TRBJ1-1; 7 bases align to TRBD1. The CDR3 is 14 residues long. V shed 11 bases and J 3 bases; nucleotides not matched to a gene: 12. Germline CDR1 and CDR2: LNHDA and SQIVND (reference sequence). The CDR3 DNA reads as TGTGCCGTGAGGACAGGTAGGGCGGACACTGAAGCTTTCTTT. Protein: CAVRTGRADTEAFF. Based on the CDR3 plus reference TRBV19 and TRBJ1-1, the full variable domain is DGGITQSPKYLFRKEGQNVTLSCEQNLNHDAMYWYRQDPGQGLRLIYYSQIVNDFQKGDIAEGYSVSREKKESFPLTVTSAQKNPTAFYLCAVRTGRADTEAFFGQGTRLTVV.

This clonotype has only a few counts. This chain joins TRBV3-1 and TRBJ2-2; D remains ambiguous. Trimming took off 2 bases at V and 0 bases at J, with 7 bases between the two ends. This CDR3 is 15 amino acids long. CDR1 and CDR2 from the germline V gene are LGHDT and YNNKEL (reference sequence). The CDR3 coding sequence is TGTGCCAGCAGCCAAATGACAACGAACACCGGGGAGCTGTTTTTT. This codes for CASSQMTTNTGELFF.

V usage is TRBV5-4 and J usage is TRBJ1-2; maybe TRBD1 (6 bases). Trimming left V 0 bases short and J 4 bases short, with 10 bases between. CDR3 length: 14 residues. CDR1 is SGHNT and CDR2 is YYREEE in the germline V gene (reference sequence). The CDR3 nucleotides read TGTGCCAGCAGCTTGGACAGGACAGTCTATGGCTACACCTTC. It specifies CASSLDRTVYGYTF.

This chain links TRBV20-1 with TRBJ2-7; TRBD2 aligns across 11 bases. The V and J ends lost 4 bases and 3 bases, in that order; junction bases with no gene match: 5. The CDR3 has 14 amino acids. Germline values: CDR1 DFQATT, CDR2 SNEGSKA (reference sequence). The CDR3 is CSAILAGGDYEQYF. The CDR3 coding sequence is TGCAGTGCTATTTTAGCGGGAGGGGACTACGAGCAGTACTTC.

This clonotype has a count of ten or more. This chain connects TRBV28 to TRBJ2-7; TRBD2 aligns across 10 bases. Per the germline V gene, CDR1 is MDHEN and CDR2 is SYDVKM. This CDR3 is built from 14 residues. The junction had 10 bases not matched to a gene; V was cut back by 5 bases and J by 9 bases. CDR3: CASSPTSGAGGQYF. CDR3 sequence (DNA): TGTGCCAGCAGTCCAACTAGCGGGGCTGGGGGGCAGTACTTC.

The table lists this clonotype with many counts. The rearrangement uses TRBV5-1 and TRBJ1-2; possibly TRBD1 for D (5 bases). Trimming pared 0 bases from V and 5 bases from J, leaving 8 bases between. The CDR3 contains 13 residues. Germline-derived CDR1 and CDR2 are SGHRS and YFSETQ. CDR3 in DNA: TGCGCCAGCAGCTTGGGGGGCGCATATGGCTACACCTTC. This codes for CASSLGGAYGYTF. The full variable domain, with the rest looked up from reference TRBV5-1 and TRBJ1-2, is KAGVTQTPRYLIKTRGQQVTLSCSPISGHRSVSWYQQTPGQGLQFLFEYFSETQRNKGNFPGRFSGRQFSNSRSEMNVSTLELGDSALYLCASSLGGAYGYTFGSGTRLTVV.

The sample holds many counts of this clonotype. J is TRBJ2-7 and V is TRBV28; the D gene is possibly TRBD2 (6 bases). From germline, CDR1 is MDHEN and CDR2 SYDVKM. V lost 3 bases, J lost 5 bases, and 14 bases lay in between. The CDR3 is made up of 14 amino acids. Here the CDR3 reads CASSLGGRDHEQYF. The CDR3 nucleotides are TGTGCCAGCAGTTTGGGAGGCAGGGACCACGAGCAGTACTTC.

At least ten counts were recorded for this clonotype. V gene TRBV27 combines with J gene TRBJ1-6; D not certain. The length of the CDR3 is 16 residues. Germline values: CDR1 MNHEY, CDR2 SMNVEV (reference sequence). V was pared by 7 bases and J by 0 bases, with 13 bases between. CDR3 nucleotide sequence: TGTGCCAGCACCCTGTTGGGGAGCTCCTATAATTCACCCCTCCACTTT. Translated, it gives CASTLLGSSYNSPLHF.

V is TRBV24-1 and J is TRBJ2-2; no definite D call. CDR3 length: 14 residues. Per germline, CDR1 KGHDR and CDR2 SFDVKD. V was cut by 1 base and J by 3 bases, with 5 bases left in between. Here the CDR3 DNA reads TGTGCCACCAGTGATTTTCGCCACACCGGGGAGCTGTTTTTT. Translated: CATSDFRHTGELFF.

The J gene is TRBJ2-1, the V gene TRBV7-2; 9 positions agree with TRBD2. V lost 1 base to trimming and J lost 6 bases; unmatched junction nucleotides: 4. There are 15 residues in the CDR3. Germline CDR1 is SGHTA and CDR2 is FQGNSA. DNA for the CDR3: TGTGCCAGCAGCTTAGTAGCGGGAGAGGGCAATGAGCAGTTCTTC. This codes for CASSLVAGEGNEQFF.

This chain links TRBV6-1 with TRBJ2-1, with 15 bases fitting TRBD2. The germline V gene encodes CDR1 MNHNS and CDR2 SASEGT. V gave up 5 bases and J gave up 7 bases; unmatched junction bases: 12. The length of the CDR3 is 18 residues. This CDR3 reads CASSNGLAGGPSGNEQFF. The DNA for the CDR3 is TGTGCCAGCAGTAATGGACTAGCGGGAGGGCCGTCTGGGAATGAGCAGTTCTTC.

In this sample, this clonotype turned up a few times. The V and J genes are TRBV3-1 and TRBJ2-2; 11 bases align to TRBD2. V lost 4 bases, J lost 6 bases, and 13 bases stayed unmatched. The CDR3 loop spans 18 amino acids. In germline, CDR1 is LGHDT, CDR2 YNNKEL (reference sequence). CDR3 residues: CASSRYDLLAGDAGELFF. In nucleotides, the CDR3 is TGTGCCAGCAGCCGCTACGATCTACTAGCGGGAGACGCCGGGGAGCTGTTTTTT.

The chain carries TRBV7-3 and TRBJ2-2; D gene uncertain. V lost 2 bases and J lost 4, with 8 bases in between. This CDR3 is built from 14 residues. Germline loops: CDR1 SGHTA, CDR2 FQGTGA. The CDR3 DNA is TGTGCCAGCAGCTTAGTTCTAGGCACCGGGGAGCTGTTTTTT. Translation gives CASSLVLGTGELFF.

The table lists this clonotype with many counts. V and J are TRBV5-1 and TRBJ2-2, with 9 bases that match TRBD2. V trimming: 0 bases; J trimming: 1 base; junction bases outside the gene matches: 4. Germline V lookup: CDR1 SGHRS, CDR2 YFSETQ. CDR3 length: 17 amino acids. The CDR3 DNA follows: TGCGCCAGCAGCTTGGGACTAGCGGAGAAGAACACCGGGGAGCTGTTTTTT. Amino acid sequence: CASSLGLAEKNTGELFF. The full variable domain, its missing parts supplied by reference TRBV5-1 and TRBJ2-2, is KAGVTQTPRYLIKTRGQQVTLSCSPISGHRSVSWYQQTPGQGLQFLFEYFSETQRNKGNFPGRFSGRQFSNSRSEMNVSTLELGDSALYLCASSLGLAEKNTGELFFGEGSRLTVL.

The chain links TRBV29-1 to TRBJ2-2; TRBD1 matches 12 bases. Trimming cost V 6 bases and J 2 bases; bases outside gene matches: 7. Per the germline V gene, CDR1 is SQVTM and CDR2 is ANQGSEA. CDR3 length equals 16 residues. The CDR3 protein is CSVGGGTGGNTGELFF. CDR3 in DNA: TGCAGCGTCGGAGGCGGGACAGGGGGCAACACCGGGGAGCTGTTTTTT.

The sample holds a few counts of this clonotype. The junction does not match germline at one end; this may be a read error. V is TRBV19 and J is TRBJ1-5; unclear D gene. CDR1 and CDR2 from the germline V gene are LNHDA and SQIVND (reference sequence). CDR3 length: 13 residues. As DNA, the CDR3 is TGTGCCAGTAATATACGGGCTGGGCAGCCCCAGCATTTT. It yields the protein CASNIRAGQPQHF.

This clonotype was seen ten or more times. The rearrangement links TRBV7-9 to TRBJ1-1, with 8 bases matching TRBD1. Trimming took 5 bases from V and 3 from J; bases not matched to a gene: 8. The CDR3 runs to 15 residues. The germline V gene has CDR1 SEHNR and CDR2 FQNEAQ (reference sequence). In DNA, the CDR3 is TGTGCCAGCAGCCGGACAGGGTCCCTGGACACTGAAGCTTTCTTT. Translated: CASSRTGSLDTEAFF.

This clonotype was recorded a few times. V gene TRBV19 combines with J gene TRBJ1-2, with 7 bases that match TRBD1. Germline V gene data show CDR1 as LNHDA and CDR2 as SQIVND (reference sequence). The CDR3 covers 13 residues. The V and J ends lost 3 bases and 4 bases, in that order; junction bases with no gene match: 2. In DNA, the CDR3 is TGTGCCAGTAGTATTCGGGACAGCTATGGCTACACCTTC. Translated: CASSIRDSYGYTF.